The source of this T cell receptor beta chain is a study of CD8 T cells in ankylosing spondylitis. Study-level findings and limits: In the blood and synovial fluid of reactive arthritis, some motif variants had been previously reported. Within matched ankylosing spondylitis synovial fluid, disease-linked clones were reportedly significantly enriched. A motif in TCR beta, a set of 8 or 9 highly homologous variants, appeared characteristic of ankylosing spondylitis blood.

About this clonotype itself: Its target is unknown.

Trimming pared 1 base from V and 7 bases from J, leaving 17 bases between. CDR3 length: 16 residues. Germline values: CDR1 SGHVS, CDR2 FNYEAQ. Construction of TCR beta libraries was performed using quantitative 5'-RACE with molecular barcodes. TCRdb itself ran the 5' RACE reads through MiXCR, one entry per CDR3 protein. This table has 200,000 to 300,000 distinct CDR3 sequences, around 25% appearing once. The chain couples TRBV7-6 to TRBJ2-1; tentative D call: TRBD1 (5 bases). The clonotype comes from a male donor with ankylosing spondylitis or in good health (not recorded which). Sequenced input: blood, either unsorted or a sorted T cell fraction (not recorded which). The CDR3 protein is CASSLVLNQGGNEQFF. CDR3 sequence (DNA): TGTGCCAGCAGCTTAGTGTTAAATCAGGGCGGAAATGAGCAGTTCTTC.